This T cell receptor beta chain was obtained from a study of blood T cell repertoires in COVID-19 (dated by TCRdb to about 2020). Study-wide context: Samples from collaborators originated in the United States, Italy and Spain and spanned both the acute and convalescent phases of COVID-19. The dataset comprised deeply sampled blood TCRbeta repertoires from subjects exposed to, actively infected with, or recovered from COVID-19. The sample metadata nearly always contained a de-identified subject ID, COVID-19 status, age in years and sex. Where available, HLA class I and class II types were taken from metadata supplied by the sample provider and were not determined by assay-based typing. The prospective study material was composed of cDNA or gDNA derived from T cells, B-cell-depleted T cells, or PBMCs. The samples were drawn from the first 160 participants of the ongoing ImmuneRACE study and from some 1,300 subjects provided by 6 global collaborators. The repertoires were released in a freely available public database intended as a resource for research on the immune response to SARS-CoV-2. Broad study findings and their caveats: The quantity of clinical and demographic metadata differed by source and by participant and was supplied without curation.

Concerning this clone itself: What antigen it recognizes has not been identified. No much larger clonotype is one base removed from it; base qualities were not supplied.

TCRbeta CDR3 regions were amplified from genomic DNA using the immunoSEQ Assay, a bias-controlled multiplex PCR. The published analysis was carried out like this. The number of nucleated cells in each sample was estimated from the amplification of reference gene primers within the assay. To quantify the absolute abundance of each unique TCRbeta CDR3 rearrangement, sequence reads were collapsed and filtered. Productive Simpson clonality was computed per sample as the square root of Simpson's diversity index over productive rearrangements. TCRdb stores this immuneACCESS table with in-frame sequences only. Part of the clones is absent; in the studies checked, under half of the shortfall reflects unresolved V genes, and no reason is known for the rest. Clone size and V and J calls were adopted from that table, with D and trimming inferred from the DNA. Present in this sample are about 130,000 clones, around 70% of which were seen just once. More than 5.5% of the sample lies in the top ten.

After removal of 0 bases from V and 7 bases from J, the junction retains 5 bases not matched to a gene. The CDR3 numbers 15 residues from cysteine through phenylalanine. The read is trimmed to its CDR3 DNA, 45 bases read in frame from base 1. CDR1 MNHEY and CDR2 SMNVEV were looked up in the germline V gene (reference sequence). The collaborating institutions used their own protocols to collect whole blood in K2EDTA tubes. Collaborator samples were shipped for TCRbeta analysis as frozen whole blood, isolated PBMCs, or DNA extracted from either sample type. The sequenced sample was peripheral blood. The TCR was taken from a man between 60 and 70 years old with acute or convalescent COVID-19. The rearranged segments are TRBV27 and TRBJ1-4; 7 bases in the middle match TRBD1. CDR3 sequence: CASSLSVTGREKLFF. The DNA reads as follows: TGTGCCAGCAGTTTATCCGTGACAGGGCGTGAAAAACTGTTTTTT.